The 9 T cell receptor beta chains given below trace back to one sample, sequenced in a study of cytomegalovirus exposure and HLA in healthy donors. PCR was performed using 60 Vbeta and 13 Jbeta primers. Using immunoSEQ multiplex PCR, the repertoire was profiled, and TCRdb retains in-frame clones only, with some absent. Of roughly 120,000 clones listed, around 67% were seen once; the top ten hold approximately 2%. The sequencing input was PBMCs. The receptors shown here come from a middle-aged woman in good health and CMV-seropositive.

CDR3 in DNA: TGTGCCAGCAGCCCGGGACAGGTCAATCAGCCCCAGCATTTT. Encoded protein: CASSPGQVNQPQHF. The chain recombines TRBV7-9 with TRBJ1-5, with 8 bases identical to TRBD1. Losses at the gene ends were 5 bases for V and 3 bases for J; bases not matched to a gene: 3. The CDR3 has 14 amino acids. Germline V gene data show CDR1 as SEHNR and CDR2 as FQNEAQ (reference sequence).

This chain joins TRBV14 and TRBJ1-2, with a possible D match to TRBD1 (5 bases). CDR3 length: 15 amino acids. CDR1 is SGHDN and CDR2 is FVKESK in the germline V gene. The V gene lost 1 base and the J gene lost 4 bases, with 13 bases spanning the gap. The CDR3 region is CASSQGQGPVYGYTF. CDR3 DNA sequence: TGTGCCAGCAGCCAAGGCCAGGGCCCCGTCTATGGCTACACCTTC.

The CDR3 bases are TGTGCCAGCAGCCCATATGGGGGGGCCGACACCGGGGAGCTGTTTTTT. Protein product: CASSPYGGADTGELFF. The chain employs TRBV9 and TRBJ2-2; tentatively, D is TRBD2 (7 bases). V was trimmed by 4 bases and J by 3 bases, leaving 16 bases between them. Germline V CDR1 and CDR2: SGDLS, YYNGEE. The CDR3 runs 16 residues.

This clone was picked up one time. The chain links TRBV21-1 to TRBJ1-3. TRBV21-1 represents a pseudogene. The CDR3 totals 18 residues. The CDR3 DNA reads TGTGCCAGCAGCAAAGCGCGGAGGAGCTACCACTCTGGAAACACCATATATTTT. As protein: CASSKARRSYHSGNTIYF.

The V and J genes are TRBV6-5 and TRBJ1-4; unclear D gene. The germline V gene encodes CDR1 MNHEY and CDR2 SVGAGI. V dropped 4 bases and J dropped 5 bases, with 11 bases sitting between them. This CDR3 has 14 amino acids. The CDR3 DNA is TGTGCCAGCAGTTCGGGAGACGGCAATGAAAAACTGTTTTTT. Its translation: CASSSGDGNEKLFF.

This clone has just a few counts. V is TRBV10-3 and J is TRBJ1-1; D unclear. Trimming took off 0 bases at V and 7 bases at J, with 6 bases between the two ends. There are 12 residues in the CDR3. Germline V CDR1 and CDR2: ENHRY, SYGVKD. CDR3 DNA: TGTGCCATCAGTGAGTCGGCATTTGAAGCTTTCTTT. This codes for CAISESAFEAFF.

This clone appeared a few times. CDR3 DNA: TGTGCCAGTAGTACAACTAACTATGGCTACACCTTC. Its protein is CASSTTNYGYTF. The chain recombines TRBV19 with TRBJ1-2; no clear D gene. The CDR3 has 12 residues. The V end was cut by 4 bases, the J end by 0 bases, with 3 bases between. Germline values: CDR1 LNHDA, CDR2 SQIVND (reference sequence). Supplemented by reference TRBV19 and TRBJ1-2, the full variable domain reads DGGITQSPKYLFRKEGQNVTLSCEQNLNHDAMYWYRQDPGQGLRLIYYSQIVNDFQKGDIAEGYSVSREKKESFPLTVTSAQKNPTAFYLCASSTTNYGYTFGSGTRLTVV.

Concerning this clone: Other nucleotide sequences in the sample specify the same CDR3. The V and J genes are TRBV7-2 and TRBJ1-4; 10 positions match TRBD1. Germline trimming cut 3 bases from V and 10 bases from J; bases unmatched to any gene: 14. CDR1 is SGHTA and CDR2 is FQGNSA in the germline V gene. This CDR3 has 17 amino acids. CDR3 sequence reads: CASSLAPPGQGWGKLFF. The CDR3 DNA is TGTGCCAGCAGCTTGGCACCTCCGGGACAGGGGTGGGGAAAACTGTTTTTT.

This clone has a handful of counts. This chain uses TRBV28 with TRBJ1-6, with D maybe TRBD1 (5 bases). The CDR3 spans 15 residues. Trimming pared 5 bases from V and 7 bases from J, leaving 15 bases between. The germline V gene has CDR1 MDHEN and CDR2 SYDVKM. The CDR3 DNA sequence: TGTGCCAGCAGTCCGGGACTCCCTCCAAATTCACCCCTCCACTTT. Protein product: CASSPGLPPNSPLHF. The complete variable domain, with remaining parts taken from reference TRBV28 and TRBJ1-6, reads DVKVTQSSRYLVKRTGEKVFLECVQDMDHENMFWYRQDPGLGLRLIYFSYDVKMKEKGDIPEGYSVSREKKERFSLILESASTNQTSMYLCASSPGLPPNSPLHFGNGTRLTVT.